Each of the 2 T cell receptor beta chains below was sequenced from the same sample in a study of T cell clonality in common variable immunodeficiency. Here immunoSEQ multiplex PCR was the method, and the copy in TCRdb shows in-frame clones only, minus some. The sample shows about 34,000 clones, none of them appearing just once. The sequenced sample was peripheral blood mononuclear cells. These receptor sequences come from a person aged 18 to 75 in good health.

Points on this clone: The sequence runs out 3 residues before the end of the CDR3; the remainder is reconstructed from the germline J gene. V gene TRBV2 combines with J gene TRBJ1-3; the match to TRBD1 covers 8 bases. V lost 6 bases, J lost 4 bases, and 11 bases stayed unmatched. The CDR3 is made up of 16 amino acids. CDR1 SNHLY and CDR2 FYNNEI come from the germline V gene. The sequenced part of the CDR3 DNA is TGTGCCAGCAGCGGGTCGATGACAGGGGCCGGAAACACC. This translates into CASSGSMTGAGNT. The complete CDR3 sequence is CASSGSMTGAGNTIYF.

With respect to this clone: From the germline J gene comes the end of the CDR3, since the read stops 3 residues before it. V and J are TRBV25-1 and TRBJ1-1; possibly TRBD1 for D (6 bases). V was shortened by 4 bases and J by 5 bases, with 11 bases between the two germline ends. The CDR3 extends over 13 amino acids. Germline V CDR1 and CDR2: MGHDK, SYGVNS. The DNA read from the CDR3 is TGTGCCAGCAGTGGAACAGGGATAACTGAA. Translated: CASSGTGITE. In full, the CDR3 is CASSGTGITEAFF.